This TCR beta chain was captured in a study of blood T cells in healthy people across ages (dated by TCRdb to between 2014 and 2016). As for the study more broadly: In model experiments, template switching captured roughly one uniquely barcoded TCR beta cDNA molecule for every two T cells. Using deep sequencing normalized with unique cDNA molecular identifiers, the study measured how TCR beta repertoire diversity changes with age. The donors were divided into four age groups: young (average around 17 years), middle-aged (approximately 39), aged (approximately 62) and long-lived (nearly 85). Using the same blood draw, the study looked at two additional independent replicas of 1 million unique cDNA reads for two donors, one aged 18 to 29 and the other aged 80 or older. To avoid experimental bias, donors of different ages were spread randomly across the sequencing lanes.

The CDR1 and CDR2 encoded by the germline V gene (reference sequence) are LGHDT and YNNKEL. From its cysteine to its phenylalanine, the CDR3 spans 15 amino acids. Only CDR3 DNA remains: 45 bases, in frame from the first base. Deletion took 4 bases off V and 4 bases off J, with a span of 17 bases between the germline ends. Overall study outcomes, separate from this receptor: As age increased, observed TCR beta diversity per million T cells dropped in a roughly linear way, and a significant reduction was already evident by age roughly 40. Estimates of total diversity based on one million sequenced T cells were considered lower bounds and underestimates. Observed TCR beta diversity correlated strongly with the percentage of naive T cells measured by flow cytometry. The CMV infection status of donors was not known, potentially confounding age-related changes in expanded clonotypes. Compared with the aged group, the long-lived group had more naive CD4+ T cells, fewer expanded clones and increased TCR diversity, suggesting age selection. Because profiling used bulk unsorted PBMCs, naive and antigen-experienced compartments could not be compared conclusively.

The library was produced with 5' RACE. These reads were obtained on an Illumina HiSeq 2500. A second PCR of about 6 to 11 cycles was run with a J-beta primer mix and a sample-barcoded 5' primer. A template-switch 5' adaptor carrying 12 random nucleotides introduced a unique molecular identifier onto each TCR beta cDNA molecule. Each sample yielded at least 2.5 million CDR3-containing paired-end reads. First-strand cDNA was synthesized from all RNA with the Mint cDNA synthesis kit, primed by a TRBC-specific oligonucleotide. After uracil-DNA glycosylase treatment, a first 18-cycle PCR used universal primers M1SS and BC2_uni_R on all cDNA. In the paper's pipeline: Each sample was normalized by randomly selecting 1 million high-quality reads, each carrying a distinct molecular identifier. Reads with shared molecular identifiers were discarded instead of being binned into consensus sequences. MiTCR, run with a Q25 quality threshold and the strictest error-elimination algorithm, handled CDR3 identification, clonotype clustering and error correction. A nonparametric unseen species model with Euler transformation was used to estimate lower-bound total TCR beta diversity. Starting from the raw public reads, TCRdb applied fastp trimming at Q25, assembled clones with MiXCR and retained in-frame beta chains. Rows are unified per CDR3 protein, each entry keeping the most common DNA and genes. The V and J calls reflect TCRdb's pipeline rather than the authors' work. The table for this sample lists approximately 670,000 distinct CDR3 sequences; 35% to 50% of them were counted only once. The top ten clones comprise 25% to 30% of the sample.

On this clonotype: Its antigen is still unknown. A much larger clone lies a single base off, so this may be a read error.

Donors were 39 systemically healthy Caucasian individuals from Russia aged roughly 6 to 95 years. Each donor gave ten milliliters of peripheral blood, drawn into EDTA-treated Vacutainer tubes. Ficoll-Paque density-gradient centrifugation was used to isolate PBMCs, with at least 7 million per sample. Trizol reagent was used to extract total RNA from the PBMCs, yielding at least 5 micrograms per sample. For every donor, an aliquot of PBMCs went through flow cytometry to measure the percentages of naive CD45RAhigh/CD27high T cells. The receptor was derived from a man aged 80 or over in good health. The chain links TRBV3-1 with TRBJ2-7, with TRBD2 tentatively as D gene (6 bases match). The sequenced sample was blood. The CDR3 region has the sequence CASSPAGGPVYEQYF. DNA sequence: TGTGCCAGCAGCCCCGCCGGGGGACCAGTTTACGAGCAGTACTTC.